The 22 T cell receptor beta chains presented below share a single source sample, sequenced in a study of response to subunit inactivated influenza vaccine. MiXCR, applied by TCRdb to the RT-PCR reads, yields one record per CDR3 protein. The sample yields around 650,000 distinct CDR3 sequences, approximately 15% seen once. Sequenced here: PBMCs from blood, sampled about 13 days after vaccination. The receptors come from a man between 50 and 59 years old who received an inactivated influenza vaccine.

This clonotype has just a few counts. This rearrangement joins TRBV12-3 or TRBV12-4 to TRBJ2-1; 7 bases are a match to TRBD1. The ends lost 5 bases at V and 12 bases at J; junction bases unmatched: 4. CDR3 length: 11 amino acids. The CDR3 DNA is TGTGCCAGCAGTCCGGGGACAGCGCAGTTCTTC. Its protein product is CASSPGTAQFF.

This clonotype was recorded at least ten times. An end of the junction does not agree with germline; a read error may underlie this. V gene TRBV12-3 or TRBV12-4 combines with J gene TRBJ2-1; 10 bases are shared with TRBD2. The CDR3 is 15 residues long. CDR3 sequence: CASSLGAGGYNEQFF. The CDR3 DNA reads as TGTGCCAGCAGCTTAGGAGCGGGAGGGTACAATGAGCAGTTCTTC.

V is TRBV7-9 and J is TRBJ1-2, with 7 bases lining up with TRBD1. CDR3 length: 14 amino acids. The V and J ends lost 4 bases and 6 bases, in that order; junction bases with no gene match: 8. The germline CDR1 and CDR2 sequences are SEHNR and FQNEAQ (reference sequence). The CDR3 loop is CASSSRGGTDGYTF. The CDR3, as DNA: TGTGCCAGCAGCTCCAGGGGGGGGACGGATGGCTACACCTTC.

The chain joins TRBV27 to TRBJ2-3, with D perhaps matching TRBD2 (6 bases). The V and J ends lost 7 bases and 3 bases respectively, with 17 bases between them. The CDR3 totals 15 residues. CDR1 is MNHEY and CDR2 is SMNVEV in the germline V gene (reference sequence). The CDR3 here is CASIGRGRGTDTQYF. CDR3 sequence (DNA): TGTGCCAGCATCGGGCGGGGCCGTGGGACAGATACGCAGTATTTT.

This chain links TRBV15 with TRBJ2-1; TRBD1 might be the D (6 bases). The CDR3 consists of 13 residues. The V end lost 4 bases, the J end lost 7 bases, and 11 bases lay between the germline ends. Looked up from germline, CDR1 is LNHNV and CDR2 is YYDKDF (reference sequence). CDR3 DNA sequence: TGTGCCACCAGCATAGGACAGCTTAATGAGCAGTTCTTC. Translated: CATSIGQLNEQFF.

This clonotype was seen only a few times. This rearrangement joins TRBV28 to TRBJ2-1; TRBD2 aligns across 8 bases. Per the germline V gene, CDR1 is MDHEN and CDR2 is SYDVKM. After removal of 6 bases from V and 6 bases from J, the junction contained 4 bases not matched to a gene. This CDR3 has 13 residues. The CDR3 protein is CASSRGGFNEQFF. CDR3 DNA sequence: TGTGCCAGCAGCCGGGGGGGCTTCAATGAGCAGTTCTTC.

This clonotype has only a few counts. This chain uses TRBV3-1 with TRBJ1-2; D is ambiguous. CDR3 length: 11 residues. CDR1 and CDR2 (germline): LGHDT, YNNKEL (reference sequence). With 6 bases removed from V and 4 bases from J, the gap between germline ends came to 6 bases. The CDR3: CASSTVYGYTF. CDR3 nucleotides: TGTGCCAGCAGTACAGTCTATGGCTACACCTTC.

The V call is TRBV12-3 or TRBV12-4, the J call TRBJ2-1, with TRBD2 matching over 8 bases. This CDR3 is built from 16 residues. Trimming at V came to 6 bases and at J to 7 bases, leaving 14 bases not matched to a gene. DNA for the CDR3: TGTGCCAGCAGCCACGGTCCAGGACTAGCCGTGAATGAGCAGTTCTTC. Translating it yields CASSHGPGLAVNEQFF.

This clonotype appeared many times. This sequence joins TRBV29-1 and TRBJ2-7; D perhaps matches TRBD2 (5 bases). With 6 bases removed from V and 6 bases from J, the gap between germline ends came to 15 bases. Per the germline V gene, CDR1 is SQVTM and CDR2 is ANQGSEA. The CDR3 sequence is 12 residues long. The CDR3: CSVRATGVEQYF. The CDR3 nucleotides read TGCAGCGTGAGGGCGACCGGCGTCGAGCAGTACTTC.

The CDR3 loop reads CASSLDVSQETQYF. DNA for the CDR3: TGCGCCAGCAGCTTGGATGTCAGCCAAGAGACCCAGTACTTC. This chain connects TRBV5-1 to TRBJ2-5; D is ambiguous. V was cut by 0 bases and J by 1 base, with 7 bases left in between. The CDR3 covers 14 residues. Germline-derived CDR1 and CDR2 are SGHRS and YFSETQ.

This clonotype occurred a few times. The gene calls are TRBV28 and TRBJ2-1, with unresolved D. The CDR3 is made up of 14 amino acids. V was trimmed by 5 bases and J by 2 bases, leaving 10 bases between them. Germline V lookup: CDR1 MDHEN, CDR2 SYDVKM. CDR3 region: CASSPRSPYNEQFF. CDR3 sequence (DNA): TGTGCCAGCAGTCCCCGGAGCCCCTACAATGAGCAGTTCTTC.

The V gene is TRBV5-1, the J gene TRBJ2-7; D possibly uses TRBD1 or TRBD2 (5 bases each). V lost 0 bases to trimming and J lost 1 base, with 11 bases between them. CDR3 length equals 15 residues. Germline loops: CDR1 SGHRS, CDR2 YFSETQ. CDR3 amino acids: CASSLDGDPSYEQYF. The DNA of the CDR3 is TGCGCCAGCAGCTTGGATGGGGACCCATCCTACGAGCAGTACTTC.

The chain has TRBV4-1 and TRBJ2-1, with TRBD1 matching 8 bases. The germline gives CDR1 MGHRA, CDR2 YSYEKL. The CDR3 has 16 residues. After removal of 0 bases from V and 4 bases from J, the junction contained 5 bases not matched to a gene. The DNA for the CDR3 is TGCGCCAGCAGCCAAGATATGAGACAGGGGTACAATGAGCAGTTCTTC. Its protein product is CASSQDMRQGYNEQFF.

The V call is TRBV19, the J call TRBJ2-7; D is perhaps TRBD2 (5 bases). Trimming took off 3 bases at V and 3 bases at J, with 15 bases between the two ends. This CDR3 has 15 amino acids. Germline V gene data show CDR1 as LNHDA and CDR2 as SQIVND (reference sequence). CDR3 protein: CASSMSSGDLYEQYF. CDR3 nucleotides: TGTGCCAGTAGTATGTCGAGCGGAGATCTCTACGAGCAGTACTTC.

The chain links TRBV28 to TRBJ1-2; TRBD1 aligns across 9 bases. CDR1 is MDHEN, CDR2 SYDVKM, per germline. V shed 5 bases and J 7 bases; nucleotides not matched to a gene: 11. CDR3 length equals 15 residues. CDR3 sequence reads: CASSLDGTGFTGYTF. CDR3 sequence (DNA): TGTGCCAGCAGTCTTGACGGGACAGGGTTTACTGGCTACACCTTC.

This chain joins TRBV6-2 or TRBV6-3 and TRBJ2-7; 9 bases align to TRBD1. V was clipped by 4 bases and J by 9 bases; unmatched bases: 16. The CDR3 loop spans 16 amino acids. The germline V gene has CDR1 MNHEY and CDR2 SVGEGT. In DNA, the CDR3 is TGTGCCAGCAGTTCCAACCGGCGGGACAGGGCTACGAGGCAGTACTTC. It translates to CASSSNRRDRATRQYF.

CDR3 DNA: TGTGCCAGCAGTCCCCTAGCCCGGGAGGGGAACCAGTACTTC. Its protein product is CASSPLAREGNQYF. The chain recombines TRBV25-1 with TRBJ2-5; 8 positions agree with TRBD2. J lost 10 bases, V lost 5 bases, and 12 bases had no gene match. The V gene's germline CDR1 is MGHDK and CDR2 SYGVNS. This CDR3 is 14 amino acids long.

This clonotype has a handful of counts. The V call is TRBV10-3, the J call TRBJ2-2, with TRBD2 matching over 7 bases. The trim removed 10 bases at V and 4 bases at J, leaving 3 bases unmatched. Looked up from germline, CDR1 is ENHRY and CDR2 is SYGVKD. The CDR3 runs 12 residues. This CDR3 reads CATRTSTGELFF. For the CDR3, the DNA is TGTGCCACCCGGACTAGCACCGGGGAGCTGTTTTTT.

This clonotype was seen more than once but under ten times. The rearrangement uses TRBV7-9 and TRBJ1-1; D uncertain. The CDR3 length is 13 residues. Looked up from germline, CDR1 is SEHNR and CDR2 is FQNEAQ (reference sequence). Trimming shortened V by 5 bases and J by 5 bases, and 12 bases separated the two germline ends. CDR3 nucleotides: TGTGCCAGCAGCATAGAAAGGAGGACTGAAGCTTTCTTT. Protein sequence: CASSIERRTEAFF.

This clonotype appeared many times. This chain joins TRBV7-8 and TRBJ2-1; 7 positions agree with TRBD2. The CDR3 has 17 amino acids. V shed 3 bases and J 7 bases; nucleotides not matched to a gene: 15. The germline V gene has CDR1 SGHVS and CDR2 FQNEAQ. CDR3 DNA: TGTGCCAGCAGCTTGCCCCGCAGGCTAGCGGAGGGGAATGAGCAGTTCTTC. Amino acids: CASSLPRRLAEGNEQFF.

There are a few counts of this clonotype. The rearrangement uses TRBV29-1 and TRBJ2-2; possibly TRBD1 for D (8 bases). V lost 0 bases and J 1 base, leaving 21 bases between the germline ends. This CDR3 has 19 amino acids. CDR1 is SQVTM and CDR2 is ANQGSEA in the germline V gene. CDR3 in DNA: TGCAGCGTTGAAGATATCGGGGGGACAGGCGACCAGAACACCGGGGAGCTGTTTTTT. Its translation is CSVEDIGGTGDQNTGELFF.

The rearrangement uses TRBV7-8 and TRBJ1-1; D gene uncertain. Germline CDR1 is SGHVS and CDR2 is FQNEAQ. V was pared by 5 bases and J by 5 bases, with 15 bases between. The CDR3 covers 14 residues. DNA of the CDR3: TGTGCCAGCAGCCTGGGGTCAACTGGGACTGAAGCTTTCTTT. This codes for CASSLGSTGTEAFF.